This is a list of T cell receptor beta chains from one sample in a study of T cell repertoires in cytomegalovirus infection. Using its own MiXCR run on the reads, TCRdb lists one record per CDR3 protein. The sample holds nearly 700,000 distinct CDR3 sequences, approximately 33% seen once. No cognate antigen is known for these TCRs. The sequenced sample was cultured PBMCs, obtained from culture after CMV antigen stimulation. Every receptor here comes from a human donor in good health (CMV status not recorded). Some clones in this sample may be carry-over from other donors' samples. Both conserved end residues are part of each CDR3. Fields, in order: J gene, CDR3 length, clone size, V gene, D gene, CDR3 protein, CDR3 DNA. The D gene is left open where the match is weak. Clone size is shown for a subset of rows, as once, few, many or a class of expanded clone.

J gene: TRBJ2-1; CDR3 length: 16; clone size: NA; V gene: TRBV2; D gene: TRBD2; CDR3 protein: CATIRGGLAGVGEQFF; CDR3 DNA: TGTGCCACCATACGCGGGGGACTAGCGGGAGTCGGTGAGCAGTTCTTC
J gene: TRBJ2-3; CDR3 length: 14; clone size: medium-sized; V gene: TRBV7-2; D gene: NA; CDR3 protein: CASSFPRGTDTQYF; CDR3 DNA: TGTGCCAGCAGCTTCCCTAGGGGCACAGATACGCAGTATTTT
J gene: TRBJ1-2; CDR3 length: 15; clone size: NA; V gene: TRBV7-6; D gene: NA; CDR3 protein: CASSLAAANLPGYTF; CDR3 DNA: TGTGCCAGCAGCTTAGCGGCGGCCAATCTTCCTGGCTACACCTTC
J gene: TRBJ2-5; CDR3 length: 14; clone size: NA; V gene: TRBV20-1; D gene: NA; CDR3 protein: CSAPTPGVTETQYF; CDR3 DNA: TGCAGTGCCCCTACCCCGGGAGTGACAGAGACCCAGTACTTC
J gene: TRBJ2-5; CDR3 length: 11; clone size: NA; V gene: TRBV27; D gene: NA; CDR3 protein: CASSYDGRKYF; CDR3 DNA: TGTGCCAGCAGTTACGACGGTCGGAAGTACTTC
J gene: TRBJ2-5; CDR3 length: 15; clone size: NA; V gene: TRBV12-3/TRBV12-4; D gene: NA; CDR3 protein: CASSLTDPFGETQYF; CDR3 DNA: TGTGCCAGCAGCCTCACGGATCCGTTCGGGGAGACCCAGTACTTC
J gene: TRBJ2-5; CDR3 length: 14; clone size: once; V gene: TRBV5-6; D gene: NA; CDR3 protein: CASSSEWGKETQYF; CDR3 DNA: TGTGCCAGCAGTTCGGAGTGGGGGAAGGAGACCCAGTACTTC
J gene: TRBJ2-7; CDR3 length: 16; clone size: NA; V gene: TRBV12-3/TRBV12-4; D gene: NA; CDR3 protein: CASRRGGRVSSYEQYF; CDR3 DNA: TGTGCCAGCCGAAGAGGAGGACGAGTAAGCTCCTACGAGCAGTACTTC
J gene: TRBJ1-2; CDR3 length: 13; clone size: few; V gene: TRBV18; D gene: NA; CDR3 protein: CASSPADGYGYTF; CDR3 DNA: TGTGCCAGCTCACCAGCGGATGGCTATGGCTACACCTTC
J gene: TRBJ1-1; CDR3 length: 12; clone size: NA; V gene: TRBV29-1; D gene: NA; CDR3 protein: CSVDDRNTEAFF; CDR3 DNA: TGCAGCGTCGACGACAGGAACACTGAAGCTTTCTTT
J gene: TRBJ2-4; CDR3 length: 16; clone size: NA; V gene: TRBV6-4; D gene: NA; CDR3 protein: CATFPETGEHKNIQYF; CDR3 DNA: TGTGCCACCTTTCCGGAGACGGGAGAACATAAAAACATTCAGTACTTC
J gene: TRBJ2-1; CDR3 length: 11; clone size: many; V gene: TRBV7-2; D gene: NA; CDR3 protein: CASASIDEQFF; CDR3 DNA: TGTGCCAGCGCCTCTATCGATGAGCAGTTCTTC
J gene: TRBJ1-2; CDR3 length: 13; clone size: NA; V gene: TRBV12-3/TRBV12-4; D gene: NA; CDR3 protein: CASSFFGMDGYTF; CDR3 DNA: TGTGCCAGCAGTTTCTTTGGGATGGATGGCTACACCTTC
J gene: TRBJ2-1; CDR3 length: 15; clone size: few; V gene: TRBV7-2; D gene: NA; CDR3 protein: CASSLEAQAYNEQFF; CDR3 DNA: TGTGCCAGCAGCTTAGAGGCCCAGGCCTACAATGAGCAGTTCTTC
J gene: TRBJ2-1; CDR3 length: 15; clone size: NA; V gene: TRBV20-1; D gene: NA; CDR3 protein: CSARVGWEVHNEQFF; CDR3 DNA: TGCAGTGCTAGGGTCGGGTGGGAGGTGCACAATGAGCAGTTCTTC
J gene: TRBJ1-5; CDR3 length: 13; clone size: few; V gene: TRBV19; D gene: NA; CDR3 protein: CASSEGRDQPQHF; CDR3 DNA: TGTGCCAGTAGTGAGGGGAGGGACCAGCCCCAGCATTTT
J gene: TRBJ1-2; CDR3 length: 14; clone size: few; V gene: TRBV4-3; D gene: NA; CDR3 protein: CASSQATSASGYTF; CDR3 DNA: TGCGCCAGCAGCCAAGCGACGTCGGCGTCTGGCTACACCTTC